The rows below give T cell receptor beta chains drawn from one sample of a study of memory CD4+ T cells and cytomegalovirus serostatus. Here immunoSEQ multiplex PCR was the method, and the copy in TCRdb shows in-frame clones only, minus some. The sample lists about 56,000 clones, more than 75% occurring once. The sequencing input was memory CD4+ T cells from blood. Receptors originate from an adult in good health and CMV-seronegative. CDR3s include the opening cysteine and the closing phenylalanine or tryptophan. A D gene is named only where the DNA matches it firmly. Part of the rows lack a size; the others show once, few, many or a class for expanded clones.

CDR3nt: TGTGCCAGCTCCGGGGACGGGGGCACAGATACGCAGTATTTT
CDR3aa: CASSGDGGTDTQYF
d_gene: NA
j_gene: TRBJ2-3
len: 14
abundance: NA
v_gene: TRBV18

CDR3nt: TGTGCCACCAGCACCTGGGCCTCTCCGGGTTCACCCCTCCACTTT
CDR3aa: CATSTWASPGSPLHF
d_gene: NA
j_gene: TRBJ1-6
len: 15
abundance: NA
v_gene: TRBV15

CDR3nt: TGTGCCAGCTCCCAAGGACAGGGGGCGAACGTAGCTTTCTTT
CDR3aa: CASSQGQGANVAFF
d_gene: TRBD1
j_gene: TRBJ1-1
len: 14
abundance: once
v_gene: TRBV18

CDR3nt: TGTGCCAGCAGCTCATGGGGGGGGAACTATGGCTACACCTTC
CDR3aa: CASSSWGGNYGYTF
d_gene: NA
j_gene: TRBJ1-2
len: 14
abundance: few
v_gene: TRBV7-9

CDR3nt: TGTGCCAGCGTGATGGACGGCTTCAATCAGCCCCAGCATTTT
CDR3aa: CASVMDGFNQPQHF
d_gene: NA
j_gene: TRBJ1-5
len: 14
abundance: NA
v_gene: TRBV7-8

CDR3nt: TGTGCCAGCTCCGGGACCGTTTACGAGCAGTACTTC
CDR3aa: CASSGTVYEQYF
d_gene: NA
j_gene: TRBJ2-7
len: 12
abundance: once
v_gene: TRBV28

CDR3nt: TGTGCCAGCAGGGAACAGTTGAACACTGAAGCTTTCTTT
CDR3aa: CASREQLNTEAFF
d_gene: NA
j_gene: TRBJ1-1
len: 13
abundance: NA
v_gene: TRBV28

CDR3nt: TGCAGCGTTAAATCCGGGACAGGGAATCAGCCCCAGCATTTT
CDR3aa: CSVKSGTGNQPQHF
d_gene: TRBD1
j_gene: TRBJ1-5
len: 14
abundance: NA
v_gene: TRBV29-1

CDR3nt: TGTGCCACCGAGGGACAGGGGGCGAACACCATATATTTT
CDR3aa: CATEGQGANTIYF
d_gene: TRBD1
j_gene: TRBJ1-3
len: 13
abundance: NA
v_gene: TRBV10-3

CDR3nt: TGTGCCAGCAGCTCCAGGGACCATTACGAGCAGTACTTC
CDR3aa: CASSSRDHYEQYF
d_gene: NA
j_gene: TRBJ2-7
len: 13
abundance: NA
v_gene: TRBV11-2

CDR3nt: TGTGCCAGCAGCCTCCGTAGGGGGACAGGGGAAGGGGAAAAACTGTTTTTT
CDR3aa: CASSLRRGTGEGEKLFF
d_gene: TRBD1
j_gene: TRBJ1-4
len: 17
abundance: once
v_gene: TRBV7-2

CDR3nt: TGTGCCTGGAAATCAGGGGCGAGCAATCAGCCCCAGCATTTT
CDR3aa: CAWKSGASNQPQHF
d_gene: NA
j_gene: TRBJ1-5
len: 14
abundance: NA
v_gene: TRBV30

CDR3nt: TGTGCCAGTACCCGACAGACTAGCAATCAGCCCCAGCATTTT
CDR3aa: CASTRQTSNQPQHF
d_gene: NA
j_gene: TRBJ1-5
len: 14
abundance: NA
v_gene: TRBV19

CDR3nt: TGTGCCAGCAGCTTAGTGGAGGCTAGCGGGGGGGCGGGTGAGCAGTTCTTC
CDR3aa: CASSLVEASGGAGEQFF
d_gene: TRBD2
j_gene: TRBJ2-1
len: 17
abundance: NA
v_gene: TRBV7-2

CDR3nt: TGTGCCAGTCGAGGACAGGGGAAGGTAGAGCAGCCCCAGCATTTT
CDR3aa: CASRGQGKVEQPQHF
d_gene: TRBD1
j_gene: TRBJ1-5
len: 15
abundance: NA
v_gene: TRBV2

CDR3nt: TGCGCCAGCAGCCGGGGGCAAGCAGAGACCCAGTACTTC
CDR3aa: CASSRGQAETQYF
d_gene: NA
j_gene: TRBJ2-5
len: 13
abundance: NA
v_gene: TRBV4-3

CDR3nt: TGTGCCAGCAGCTCGAGCCGGACAGGGTACACTGAAGCTTTCTTT
CDR3aa: CASSSSRTGYTEAFF
d_gene: TRBD1
j_gene: TRBJ1-1
len: 15
abundance: NA
v_gene: TRBV7-2